In this sample, the clone carrying this T cell receptor beta chain turned up once. Its matching antigen is unknown. V was clipped by 4 bases and J by 6 bases, with 15 bases between them. The CDR3 sequence is 14 residues long. Germline V gene data show CDR1 as MNHNY and CDR2 as SVGAGI (reference sequence). This entry belongs to a study of T cell responses to AZD1222 COVID-19 vaccine. Clones were read by immunoSEQ multiplex PCR, and TCRdb kept only the in-frame ones, dropping some. The sample includes more than 100,000 clones, about 94% of them seen just once. General observations from the study: Receipt of two AZD1222 doses was followed by a rise in Spike-specific TCR breadth and depth.

The starting material was peripheral blood, obtained on day 0 of AZD1222 vaccination. This clonotype was obtained from an adult in good health. The chain recombines TRBV6-6 with TRBJ1-2; D remains unclear. DNA for the CDR3: TGTGCCAGCAGTTCGTTAGCGATTGTAGATGGCTACACCTTC. Translating gives CASSSLAIVDGYTF.